Below, one T cell receptor (beta chain) is given with its context. This specimen comes from a study of shared clonotypes between healthy human individuals. Every one of the donors was a Caucasian adult that lived in Nashville, Tennessee. The split of CD4+ cells yielded CD45RA+ naive and CD45RA-negative memory subsets. V lost 4 bases, J lost 0 bases, and 13 bases lay in between. The V gene's germline CDR1 is SGHRS and CDR2 YFSETQ. The CDR3 loop spans 16 amino acids. The genomic DNA of each subset was split evenly across several immunoSEQ plates. The DNA input per sorted-subset replicate PCR was about 190 ng, corresponding to some 30,000 T cell genomes. Assay: immunoSEQ multiplex PCR; the TCRdb copy retains only in-frame clones and omits some. The sample includes about 2.4 million clones, roughly 93% seen only once; the top ten take roughly 0.36%.

The sample comprised naive CD4+ T cells from PBMCs. Subset of the sample: CD45RA+ positively selected. The chain is built from TRBV5-1 and TRBJ1-4; TRBD1 is a possible D gene (6 bases). The origin of this receptor is a man aged 18 to 30 in good health. Some clones in this sample may be carry-over from other donors' samples. DNA of the CDR3: TGCGCCAGCAGCCCGACAGGTTTTACAACTAATGAAAAACTGTTTTTT. Its protein product is CASSPTGFTTNEKLFF. The full variable domain, completed using reference TRBV5-1 and TRBJ1-4, is KAGVTQTPRYLIKTRGQQVTLSCSPISGHRSVSWYQQTPGQGLQFLFEYFSETQRNKGNFPGRFSGRQFSNSRSEMNVSTLELGDSALYLCASSPTGFTTNEKLFFGSGTQLSVL.